This T cell receptor beta chain was identified in a study of regulatory T cells in long-lasting Graves disease. HTBI primers from iRepertoire and Arm-PCR of CDR3 regions yielded the TCR beta libraries. TCRdb re-called the multiplex PCR reads through MiXCR, storing one row per CDR3 protein. Counted here are approximately 500,000 distinct CDR3 sequences, under 25% occurring once; the ten biggest clones make up around 7%. This clonotype has ten or more counts. V lost 5 bases and J lost 14; bases outside the gene matches: 8. There are 10 residues in the CDR3. Germline values: CDR1 DFQATT, CDR2 SNEGSKA (reference sequence). The time point is: persistent/refractory GD, antithyroid drugs over 5 years with positive TRAb. Scientists built the TCR library using RNA that was extracted from PBMCs.

This TCR came from a female donor with Graves disease. The V and J genes are TRBV20-1 and TRBJ1-1; 7 bases align to TRBD1. Specimen: peripheral blood mononuclear cells (PBMCs), collected when the disease was refractory, from a patient treated with antithyroid drugs. CDR3 coding DNA: TGCAGTGCTTTCAGGACAGGTATCTTCTTT. It translates to CSAFRTGIFF.